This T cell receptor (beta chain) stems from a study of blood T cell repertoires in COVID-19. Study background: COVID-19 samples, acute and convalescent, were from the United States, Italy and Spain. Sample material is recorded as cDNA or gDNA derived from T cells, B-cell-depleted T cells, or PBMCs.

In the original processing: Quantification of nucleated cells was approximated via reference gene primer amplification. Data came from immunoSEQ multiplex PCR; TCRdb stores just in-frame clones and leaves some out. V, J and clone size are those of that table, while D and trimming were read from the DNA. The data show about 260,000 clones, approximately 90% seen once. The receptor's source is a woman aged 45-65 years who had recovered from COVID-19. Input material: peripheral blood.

CDR3 bases: TGTGCCAGCACCACTGGTAGCGAGCAGTACTTC. It translates to CASTTGSEQYF. V is TRBV5-6 and J is TRBJ2-7; D gene unclear. The CDR3 runs to 11 residues. V lost 6 bases, J lost 6 bases, and 10 bases lay in between. Germline CDR1 and CDR2: SGHDT and YYEEEE.